This note documents a single T cell receptor beta chain sequence. Its antigen target is currently unknown. Base qualities are not provided; no much larger clone lies one nucleotide away. This sample was included in a study of cytomegalovirus exposure and HLA in healthy donors (dated by TCRdb to the late 2010s). General notes on the study: According to an earlier analysis of a few hundred of the donors, about 179 million T cells yielded 120 million or so unique TCR beta sequences and 250 to 350 Gb of sequence data. An early release covering more than 500 HLA-typed donors comprised approximately 300 gigabases of sequencing data and around 80 million unique TCR sequences. Among the approximately 430 genotyped donors, approximately 77% belonged to the genetic ancestry cluster associated with self-reported Caucasian donors. The study aimed to test whether cataloging public T cell receptors could reveal signatures of past pathogen exposure. The study used immunosequencing to profile the T cell repertoires of under 700 subjects and linked those repertoires to cytomegalovirus serostatus. Along with the approximately 650-subject first cohort, a separate validation cohort of over a hundred different subjects was used. To predict cytomegalovirus infection status, the study brought together high-throughput TCR immunosequencing, statistical association of individual TCRs with disease status, and machine learning. A later analysis re-examined previously published TCR beta repertoires from 500 to 700 donors and added high-resolution HLA genotyping to investigate patterns of TCR occurrence. Rather than using new phenotypic data, the later analysis identified candidate immune exposures from TCR beta sequences and from how often those sequences occurred across donors. An earlier analysis of more than 450 of the donors used high-throughput TCR beta sequencing to judge whether each TCR beta V gene segment behaved as functional or pseudogenic. Alongside the repertoire data, information on donor age, sex, ethnicity and CMV serostatus was compiled. Genome-wide SNP genotypes for about 60% of the roughly 670 donors were used in a later genetic analysis, which treated that subset as a discovery cohort. All discovery cohort repertoires had been generated using a single sequencing platform. Both class I and class II loci were covered by HLA typing, at four-digit resolution. The number of donors typed differed by locus, with about 629-630 for A, B, C, DRB1 and DQB1, roughly 520 for DQA1, 600 to 610 for DPA1, and about 450 for DPB1. Because of strong linkage in the cohort, four or five DR-DQ haplotypes were treated as single units for association and clustering. Across 300 to 500 genotyped donors of the cohort, an average of about 240,000 unique TCR beta nucleotide sequences per donor were sequenced, and 15% to 20% of those sequences were non-productive. Beyond this particular receptor, the publication reports: Immune exposure information for the cohort was limited to CMV serostatus. Only TCR beta chains were sequenced in this cohort, and the absence of alpha or paired-chain data limited detectable features. The authors suggested that the approach could potentially be generalized to other disease states and immunological phenotypes. While some public TCRs were present in many individuals, most TCR sequences turned up only very rarely across donors. Some IMGT-functional V segments, including TRBV6-2 and TRBV6-3, could not be told apart with the 87-base-pair reads, so those segments were excluded. The presence/absence analyses assumed that sequencing depth was roughly uniform across donors, and that assumption may not be true. In a later analysis, HLA-associated TCR beta chains showed more clonal expansion and lower generation probabilities than non-associated chains that were equally common. The study listed 164 TCR beta chains as associated with cytomegalovirus. In vitro tests confirmed that three of the cytomegalovirus-associated TCR beta chains recognize cytomegalovirus antigens. A later analysis associated some 17,000 TCR beta sequences with specific HLA alleles at a false discovery rate of 0.05. Linkage disequilibrium might explain the correlated functional status among segregating V segments, but an unknown experimental factor could not be excluded. The earlier analysis of about 600 of the donors excluded 15 to 20 rarely observed V segments, including chromosome 9 orphons, because counts were too low. According to a later analysis, TCR association rates differed among HLA loci, with DRB1 alleles showing the most associated TCRs and HLA-C alleles showing the fewest. In a later genetic analysis, a missense DCLRE1C variant was associated with V-gene and J-gene trimming of TCR beta chains, and the association was replicated in an independent cohort. A further reported finding was that TCR beta sequences accurately predicted the HLA-A and HLA-B alleles for most subjects in the first cohort. Compared with the roughly 700-donor mean, donors in an Asian-associated ancestry cluster had fewer N-insertions in productive TCRs, according to a later genetic analysis. A cluster of highly shared sequence variants was judged likely to represent a technical artifact of the sequencing pipeline. When HLA alleles, especially DR and DQ, strongly co-occurred, attributing TCR associations to individual alleles was difficult. Broadly in line with IMGT annotations, most TCR beta V segments showed up in productive rearrangements about 87% or about 30% of the time in an earlier analysis of approximately 600 of the donors. Because HLA typing was missing for some donors at each locus, association tests included only the typed subset. A later analysis found that most CMV-associated TCR beta chains appeared HLA-restricted, with HLA associations seemingly driven largely by CMV exposure. The classifier was reported to diagnose cytomegalovirus status with high specificity and sensitivity in both the original cohort and the validation cohort. Several of the top co-occurrence clusters appeared to be linked to parvovirus B19, influenza, CMV and Epstein-Barr virus, according to a later analysis.

The cohort comprised 670 or so healthy bone marrow donors. At the time of sampling, all cohort members were nominally healthy, though unrecorded immune exposures were likely present. The donor was CMV seropositive and belonged to the group of more than 250 seropositive cohort members. A peripheral blood sample was provided by each donor, and peripheral blood mononuclear cells were used for TCR beta sequencing. Genomic DNA was extracted from the blood cell samples with the Qiagen DNeasy Blood Extraction Kit. Measured from the cysteine to the phenylalanine, the CDR3 is 20 residues long. Of all the DNA, just the CDR3 is kept, 60 bases in frame from base 1. Library generation was performed with the immunoSEQ multiplex PCR assay. For the multiplex PCR, a mixture combining 60 forward primers for TCR Vbeta segments and 13 reverse primers for TCR Jbeta segments was used. Amplification of the CDR3 region of rearranged TCR beta genes was performed with a multiplex PCR assay on genomic DNA. Amplified TCR beta libraries were sequenced as 87-base-pair reads on the Illumina HiSeq System. The authors processed their data as follows. A later analysis tallied 75 million to 95 million unique TCR beta chains across the 640 or so repertoires, and about 12 million of those chains were shared by two or more donors. Raw reads were error-corrected and collapsed into unique sequences by a nearest-neighbor algorithm in which closely related sequences were merged to remove PCR and sequencing errors. To assign V, D and J gene segments, CDR3 sequences were aligned to IMGT reference sequences. For a sequence to be retained, a match of at least six nucleotides to both a V gene segment and a J gene segment was required. Rearrangements were called productive when the CDR3 lacked stop codons and stayed in frame with V and J; all others were non-productive. CDR3 was defined by IMGT convention, running from the second conserved V-encoded cysteine to the conserved J-encoded phenylalanine. Sequences without an unambiguous match to a single V gene segment were excluded from the earlier analysis of 500 to 700 of the donors. In an earlier analysis of 450 to 700 of the donors, V segments were called functional above 56.7% productive rearrangements and were called segregating when the between-donor standard deviation exceeded 5%. To diagnose cytomegalovirus status from the catalog of TCR beta chain sequences, a statistical classification framework was built. V and J gene assignment, in a later analysis, came from comparing TCR nucleotide sequences with IMGT/GENE-DB human TR gene sequences. A later analysis assigned CDR3 sequences and most-parsimonious VDJ recombination scenarios with the TCRdist pipeline. In a later analysis, each TCR beta chain was defined by its CDR3 amino acid sequence together with its V-gene family, and reads lacking a unique V-gene family were excluded. As a way to deal with suspected cross-contamination and a sequencing artifact, a later analysis dropped 450 to 600 nucleotide sequences that were highly shared and had low generation probability. In a later analysis, a clonal expansion index was calculated for each public chain from normalized within-repertoire ranks of inferred template counts. Generation probabilities in a later analysis came from a VDJ recombination model fitted to out-of-frame rearrangements, and those results were checked against IGoR. A later analysis scored TCR-TCR, TCR-HLA and TCR-CMV co-occurrence with hypergeometric tests, applying a repertoire-size bias correction to TCR pairs. To estimate false discovery rates, a later analysis permuted the HLA or CMV assignments 20 times. In a later analysis, co-occurring TCRs were grouped with DBSCAN, and TCRdist sequence similarity was added when clustering was performed within HLA-allele-positive subsets. Repertoires with fewer than 30,000 or more than 120,000 public chains were left out of co-occurrence clustering, as were five repertoires with anomalous nucleotide sharing. Held by TCRdb, this immuneACCESS table contains in-frame sequences only and omits some clones. Under half of the omission traces to an unresolved V gene where checked; the cause of the rest is unknown. That table gives V, J and clone size, and the DNA gave D and trimming. In all, the sample holds 95,000 to 150,000 clones, and about 68% of those were seen once. The ten largest clones add up to approximately 3.8% of the sample.

The source is a man in his forties or fifties in good health and CMV-seropositive. The rearrangement combines TRBV21-1 with TRBJ2-2; the table's D call, TRBD2, has no DNA check behind it. TRBV21-1 is a recognized pseudogene. Sequences were obtained from PBMCs. Read as DNA, the sequence is TGTGCCAGCAGCAAAGCTTTCACTAGCGGGAGGGCTCCGGGGACCGGGGAGCTGTTTTTT. Its protein is CASSKAFTSGRAPGTGELFF.